This entry lists 8 T cell receptor beta chains sequenced from one sample in a study of PD-1 blockade in classical Hodgkin lymphoma. No patient escaped relapse after autologous stem cell transplantation, and brentuximab vedotin exposure varied. Only in-frame clones appear in the TCRdb table, and some are missing; sequencing was by immunoSEQ multiplex PCR. This sample carries some 100,000 clones, around nine tenths of them seen once, and the ten largest clones take 2.8%. The sample in question was peripheral blood mononuclear cells (PBMCs), obtained at baseline. These receptors all stem from a human donor with classical Hodgkin lymphoma.

The rearrangement uses TRBV7-9 and TRBJ2-7; 8 bases agree with TRBD2. The J segment lost 8 bases and the V segment lost 5 bases, leaving 5 bases of the junction unmatched. The CDR3 is 12 amino acids. The V gene's germline CDR1 is SEHNR and CDR2 FQNEAQ (reference sequence). The CDR3 coding sequence is TGTGCCAGCAGCATGAGGACTAGCCAGCAGTACTTC. As protein: CASSMRTSQQYF.

DNA of the CDR3: TGTGCCAGCAGTGCTAGCGGGAGAGTACCTGGGTTCTTC. The encoded protein is CASSASGRVPGFF. The rearrangement joins TRBV25-1 to TRBJ2-1, with 10 bases aligning to TRBD2. This CDR3 is 13 amino acids long. Germline V lookup: CDR1 MGHDK, CDR2 SYGVNS. Trimming cost V 4 bases and J 15 bases; bases outside gene matches: 9.

This chain connects TRBV11-1 to TRBJ2-1; TRBD2 matches 13 bases. The CDR3 runs 13 residues. Germline lookup yields CDR1 SGHAT and CDR2 FQDESV (reference sequence). With 1 base clipped from V and 16 bases from J, the junction kept 4 bases outside the gene matches. CDR3 loop: CASSLGTSGSQFF. The CDR3 nucleotides are TGTGCCAGCAGCTTAGGGACTAGCGGGAGTCAATTCTTC.

This sequence joins TRBV5-1 and TRBJ2-2; D call uncertain. The germline V and J ends were trimmed by 4 bases and 5 bases, with 9 bases remaining between them. This CDR3 is built from 13 residues. The germline gives CDR1 SGHRS, CDR2 YFSETQ. CDR3 coding DNA: TGCGCCAGCAGCCCTCCGATAACCGGGGAGCTGTTTTTT. This translates into CASSPPITGELFF.

The rearrangement uses TRBV15 and TRBJ2-3; 9 nucleotides align to TRBD2. The CDR3 loop spans 17 amino acids. Losses at the gene ends were 2 bases for V and 1 base for J; bases not matched to a gene: 7. Germline V gene lookup returns CDR1 LNHNV and CDR2 YYDKDF (reference sequence). CDR3 DNA sequence: TGTGCCACCAGCAGACTATTAGCGGGAGTGGGCACAGATACGCAGTATTTT. Protein sequence: CATSRLLAGVGTDTQYF.

The chain combines TRBV18 with TRBJ2-5; TRBD1 matches 7 bases. The CDR3 spans 13 residues. The junction had 6 bases not matched to a gene; V was cut back by 8 bases and J by 3 bases. The germline V gene encodes CDR1 KGHSH and CDR2 LQKENI. As DNA, the CDR3 is TGTGCCAGCACAGGGGTTGGCAAAGAGACCCAGTACTTC. Amino acid sequence: CASTGVGKETQYF.

The chain combines TRBV10-1 with TRBJ2-1; 12 nucleotides agree with TRBD2. This CDR3 has 20 amino acids. From germline, CDR1 is WNHNN and CDR2 SYGVQD (reference sequence). The V and J ends lost 10 bases and 4 bases, in that order; junction bases with no gene match: 23. For the CDR3, the DNA is TGCGCCACCTCGTCTTCCCCTAGCGGGAGGGCGGGCCGTCAATACAATGAGCAGTTCTTC. Protein sequence: CATSSSPSGRAGRQYNEQFF.

The chain has TRBV27 and TRBJ1-1; a weak D match, TRBD1 (6 bases). The CDR3 covers 13 residues. V shed 10 bases and J shed 1 base, with 13 bases lying between them. The germline V gene encodes CDR1 MNHEY and CDR2 SMNVEV (reference sequence). The CDR3 here is CATLKGGNTEAFF. In nucleotides, the CDR3 is TGTGCCACTCTCAAGGGGGGGAACACTGAAGCTTTCTTT.